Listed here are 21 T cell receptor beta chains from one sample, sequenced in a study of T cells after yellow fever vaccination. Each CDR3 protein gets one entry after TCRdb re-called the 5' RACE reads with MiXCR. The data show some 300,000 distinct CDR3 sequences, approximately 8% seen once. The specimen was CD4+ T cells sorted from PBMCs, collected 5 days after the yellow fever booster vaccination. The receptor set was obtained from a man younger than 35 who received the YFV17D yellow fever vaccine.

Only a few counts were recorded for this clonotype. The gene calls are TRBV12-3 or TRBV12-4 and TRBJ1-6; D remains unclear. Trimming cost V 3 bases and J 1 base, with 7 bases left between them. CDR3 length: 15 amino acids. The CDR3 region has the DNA TGTGCCAGCAGTTTTACGGCTTCCTATAATTCACCCCTCCACTTT. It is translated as CASSFTASYNSPLHF.

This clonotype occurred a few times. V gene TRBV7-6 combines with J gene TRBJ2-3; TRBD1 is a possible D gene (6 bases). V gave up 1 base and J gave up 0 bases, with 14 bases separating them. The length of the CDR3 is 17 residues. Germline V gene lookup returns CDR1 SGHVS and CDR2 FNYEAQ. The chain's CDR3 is CASSLVPGTYSTDTQYF. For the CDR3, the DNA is TGTGCCAGCAGCTTAGTTCCCGGGACATACAGCACAGATACGCAGTATTTT.

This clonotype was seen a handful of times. CDR3 in amino acids: CASSLTGRGFLDTQYF. CDR3 in DNA: TGTGCCAGCAGTTTGACGGGCCGTGGATTCTTGGATACGCAGTATTTT. The chain has TRBV12-3 or TRBV12-4 and TRBJ2-3; no clear D. The germline V and J ends were trimmed by 3 bases and 6 bases, with 19 bases remaining between them. There are 16 residues in the CDR3.

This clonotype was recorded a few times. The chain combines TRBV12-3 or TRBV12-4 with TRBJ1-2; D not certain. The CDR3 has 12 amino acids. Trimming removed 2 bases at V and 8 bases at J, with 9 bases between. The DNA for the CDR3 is TGTGCCAGCAGTTTAAACCCTGAGGGCTACACCTTC. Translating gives CASSLNPEGYTF.

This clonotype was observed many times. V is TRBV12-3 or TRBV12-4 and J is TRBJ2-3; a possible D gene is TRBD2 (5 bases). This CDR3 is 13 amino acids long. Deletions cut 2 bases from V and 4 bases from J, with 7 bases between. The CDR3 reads CASSLWGADTQYF. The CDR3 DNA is TGTGCCAGCAGTTTATGGGGAGCAGATACGCAGTATTTT.

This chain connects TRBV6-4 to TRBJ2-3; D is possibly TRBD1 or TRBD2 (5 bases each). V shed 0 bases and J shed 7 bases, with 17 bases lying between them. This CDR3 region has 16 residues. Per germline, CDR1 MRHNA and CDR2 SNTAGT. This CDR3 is CASSDSGTYQLNTQYF. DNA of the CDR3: TGTGCCAGCAGTGACTCGGGGACGTACCAACTCAATACGCAGTATTTT.

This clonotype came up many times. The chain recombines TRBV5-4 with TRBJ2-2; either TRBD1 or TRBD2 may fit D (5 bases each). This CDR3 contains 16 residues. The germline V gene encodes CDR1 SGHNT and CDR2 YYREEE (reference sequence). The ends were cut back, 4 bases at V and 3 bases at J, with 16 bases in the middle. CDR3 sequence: CASSRRGGGHTGELFF. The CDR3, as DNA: TGTGCCAGCAGCCGAAGAGGTGGGGGACACACCGGGGAGCTGTTTTTT.

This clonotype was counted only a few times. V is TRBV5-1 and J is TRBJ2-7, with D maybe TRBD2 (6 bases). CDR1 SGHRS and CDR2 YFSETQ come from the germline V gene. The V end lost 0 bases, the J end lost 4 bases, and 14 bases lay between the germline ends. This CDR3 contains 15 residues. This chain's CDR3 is CASSLGGPGEYEQYV. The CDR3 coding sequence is TGCGCCAGCAGCTTGGGAGGTCCGGGGGAGTACGAGCAGTACGTC.

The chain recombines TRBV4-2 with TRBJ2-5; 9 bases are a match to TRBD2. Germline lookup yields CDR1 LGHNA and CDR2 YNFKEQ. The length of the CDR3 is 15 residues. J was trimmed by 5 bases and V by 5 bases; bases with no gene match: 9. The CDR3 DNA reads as TGTGCCAGCAGCGCAGGGAGCGGGGGGAGGGAGACCCAGTACTTC. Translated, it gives CASSAGSGGRETQYF.

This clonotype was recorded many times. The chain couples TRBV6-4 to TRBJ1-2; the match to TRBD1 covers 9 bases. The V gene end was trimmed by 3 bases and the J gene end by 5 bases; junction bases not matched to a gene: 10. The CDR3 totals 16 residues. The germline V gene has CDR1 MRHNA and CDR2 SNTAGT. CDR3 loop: CASSERPGTGRYGYTF. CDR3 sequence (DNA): TGTGCCAGCAGTGAGCGGCCCGGGACAGGGCGGTATGGCTACACCTTC.

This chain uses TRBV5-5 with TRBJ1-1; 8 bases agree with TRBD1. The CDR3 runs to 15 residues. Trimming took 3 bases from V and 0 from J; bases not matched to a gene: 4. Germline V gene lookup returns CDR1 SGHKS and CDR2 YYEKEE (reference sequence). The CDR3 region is CASSSRGQMNTEAFF. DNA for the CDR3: TGTGCCAGCAGCTCCAGGGGGCAAATGAACACTGAAGCTTTCTTT.

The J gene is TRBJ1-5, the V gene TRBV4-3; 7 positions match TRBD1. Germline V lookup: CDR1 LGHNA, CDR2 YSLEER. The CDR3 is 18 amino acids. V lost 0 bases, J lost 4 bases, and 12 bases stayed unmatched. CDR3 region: CASSQELGLRQGNQPQHF. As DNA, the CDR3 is TGCGCCAGCAGCCAAGAGTTGGGGCTTAGACAGGGTAATCAGCCCCAGCATTTT.

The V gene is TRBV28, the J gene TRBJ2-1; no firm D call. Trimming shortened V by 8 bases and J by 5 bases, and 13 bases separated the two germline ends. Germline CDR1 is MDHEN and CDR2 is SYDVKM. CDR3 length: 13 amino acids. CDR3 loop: CASQLGWDNEQFF. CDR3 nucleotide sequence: TGTGCCAGCCAGCTCGGGTGGGACAATGAGCAGTTCTTC.

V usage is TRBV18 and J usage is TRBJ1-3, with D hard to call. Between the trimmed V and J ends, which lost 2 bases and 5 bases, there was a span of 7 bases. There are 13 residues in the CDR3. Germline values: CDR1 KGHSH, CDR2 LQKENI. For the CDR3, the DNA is TGTGCCAGCTCACCAACGGGCCGAAACACCATATATTTT. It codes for CASSPTGRNTIYF. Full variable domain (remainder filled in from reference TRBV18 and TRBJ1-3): NAGVMQNPRHLVRRRGQEARLRCSPMKGHSHVYWYRQLPEEGLKFMVYLQKENIIDESGMPKERFSAEFPKEGPSILRIQQVVRGDSAAYFCASSPTGRNTIYFGEGSWLTVV.

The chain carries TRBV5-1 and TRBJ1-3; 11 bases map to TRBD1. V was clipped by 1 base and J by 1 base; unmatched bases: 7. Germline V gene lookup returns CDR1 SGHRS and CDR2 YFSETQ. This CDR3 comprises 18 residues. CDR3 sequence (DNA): TGCGCCAGCAGCTTGAGTAGCCGGGACAGGGGGTCTGGAAACACCATATATTTT. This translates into CASSLSSRDRGSGNTIYF.

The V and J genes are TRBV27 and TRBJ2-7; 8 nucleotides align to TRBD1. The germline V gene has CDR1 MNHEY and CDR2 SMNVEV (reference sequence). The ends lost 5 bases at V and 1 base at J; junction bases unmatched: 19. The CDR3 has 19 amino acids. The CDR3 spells CASSPMPPGFQGASYEQYF. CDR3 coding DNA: TGTGCCAGCAGTCCTATGCCCCCAGGGTTCCAGGGGGCTTCCTACGAGCAGTACTTC.

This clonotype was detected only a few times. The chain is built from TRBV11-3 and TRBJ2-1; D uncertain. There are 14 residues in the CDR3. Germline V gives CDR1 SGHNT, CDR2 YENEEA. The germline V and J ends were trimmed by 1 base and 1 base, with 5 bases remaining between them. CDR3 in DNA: TGTGCCAGCAGCTTAGTCGTGTCCTACAATGAGCAGTTCTTC. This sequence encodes CASSLVVSYNEQFF.

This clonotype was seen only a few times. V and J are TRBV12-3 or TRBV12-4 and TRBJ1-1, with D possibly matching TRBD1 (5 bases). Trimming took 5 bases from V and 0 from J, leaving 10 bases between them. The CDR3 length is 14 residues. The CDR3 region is CASSVRGVNTEAFF. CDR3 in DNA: TGTGCCAGCAGTGTCAGAGGGGTGAACACTGAAGCTTTCTTT.

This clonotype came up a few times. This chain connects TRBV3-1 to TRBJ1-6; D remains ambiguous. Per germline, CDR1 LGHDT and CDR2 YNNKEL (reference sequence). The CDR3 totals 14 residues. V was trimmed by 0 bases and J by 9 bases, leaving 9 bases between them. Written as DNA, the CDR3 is TGTGCCAGCAGCCAAGAAGGAGGCGGTTCACCCCTCCACTTT. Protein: CASSQEGGGSPLHF. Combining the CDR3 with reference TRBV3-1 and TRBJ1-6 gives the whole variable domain DTAVSQTPKYLVTQMGNDKSIKCEQNLGHDTMYWYKQDSKKFLKIMFSYNNKELIINETVPNRFSPKSPDKAHLNLHINSLELGDSAVYFCASSQEGGGSPLHFGNGTRLTVT.

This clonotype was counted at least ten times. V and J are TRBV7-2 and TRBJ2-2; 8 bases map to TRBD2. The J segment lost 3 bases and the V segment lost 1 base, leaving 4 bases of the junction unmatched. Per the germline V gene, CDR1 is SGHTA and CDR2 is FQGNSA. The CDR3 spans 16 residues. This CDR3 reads CASSLDSGGDTGELFF. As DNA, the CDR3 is TGTGCCAGCAGCTTAGATTCCGGGGGGGACACCGGGGAGCTGTTTTTT.

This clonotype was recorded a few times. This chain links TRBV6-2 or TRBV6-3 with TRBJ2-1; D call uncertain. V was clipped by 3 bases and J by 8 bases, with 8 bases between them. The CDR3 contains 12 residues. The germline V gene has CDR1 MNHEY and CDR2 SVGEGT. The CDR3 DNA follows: TGTGCCAGCAGTTATAGGAGTCATGAGCAGTTCTTC. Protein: CASSYRSHEQFF.